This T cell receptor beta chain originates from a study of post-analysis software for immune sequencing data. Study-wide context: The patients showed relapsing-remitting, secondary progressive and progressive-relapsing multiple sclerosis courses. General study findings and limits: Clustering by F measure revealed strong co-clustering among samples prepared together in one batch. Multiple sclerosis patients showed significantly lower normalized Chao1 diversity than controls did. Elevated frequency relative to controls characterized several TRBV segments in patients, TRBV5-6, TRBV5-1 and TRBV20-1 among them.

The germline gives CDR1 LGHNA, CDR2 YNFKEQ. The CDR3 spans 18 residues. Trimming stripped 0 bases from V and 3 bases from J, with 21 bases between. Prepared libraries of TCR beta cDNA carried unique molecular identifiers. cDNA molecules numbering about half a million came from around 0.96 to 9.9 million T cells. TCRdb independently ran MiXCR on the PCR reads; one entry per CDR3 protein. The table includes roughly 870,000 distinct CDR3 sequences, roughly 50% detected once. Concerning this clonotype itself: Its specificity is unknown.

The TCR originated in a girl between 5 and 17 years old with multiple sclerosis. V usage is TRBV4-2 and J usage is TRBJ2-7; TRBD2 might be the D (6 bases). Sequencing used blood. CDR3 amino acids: CASSQEGATRRLHYEQYF. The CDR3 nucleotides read TGTGCCAGCAGCCAAGAAGGGGCGACTAGGCGGCTGCACTACGAGCAGTACTTC.